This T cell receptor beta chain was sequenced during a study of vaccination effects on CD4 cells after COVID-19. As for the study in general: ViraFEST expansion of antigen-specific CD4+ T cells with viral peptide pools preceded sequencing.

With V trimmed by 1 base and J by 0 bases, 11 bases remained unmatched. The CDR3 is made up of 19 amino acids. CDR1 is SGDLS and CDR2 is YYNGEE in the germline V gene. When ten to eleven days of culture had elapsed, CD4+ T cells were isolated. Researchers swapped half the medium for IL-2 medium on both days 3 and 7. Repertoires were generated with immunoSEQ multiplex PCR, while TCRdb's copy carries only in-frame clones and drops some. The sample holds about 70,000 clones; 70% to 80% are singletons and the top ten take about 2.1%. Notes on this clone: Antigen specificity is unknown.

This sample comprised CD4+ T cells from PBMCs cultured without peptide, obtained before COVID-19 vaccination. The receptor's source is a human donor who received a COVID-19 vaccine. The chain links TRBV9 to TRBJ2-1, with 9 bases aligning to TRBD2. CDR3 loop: CASSVPLAGSFSSYNEQFF. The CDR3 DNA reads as TGTGCCAGCAGCGTACCCCTAGCGGGGTCGTTTAGCTCCTACAATGAGCAGTTCTTC.